This T cell receptor (beta chain) was sequenced in a study of blood T cell repertoires in COVID-19. Study in general: Researchers got acute and convalescent COVID-19 samples from the United States, Italy and Spain. T cells, B-cell-depleted T cells, or PBMCs provided the cDNA or gDNA that served as material.

This CDR3 contains 16 residues. The germline V gene encodes CDR1 MNHEY and CDR2 SMNVEV (reference sequence). The V segment lost 6 bases and the J segment 4 bases; nucleotides outside the gene matches: 12. As originally analysed: Amplification of reference gene primers provided the estimated nucleated cell counts. TCRdb's table, derived via immunoSEQ multiplex PCR, lists solely in-frame clones and lacks some. D and trimming were read from the DNA, whereas the V and J calls and clone size are those reported in that table. The table lists under 200,000 clones, around two thirds of them singletons. This clonotype originated in an elderly woman with acute or convalescent COVID-19. Material for sequencing was peripheral blood. The gene calls are TRBV27 and TRBJ2-7, with TRBD1 identical over 10 bases. The CDR3 here is CASRKRGTGDLYEQYF. CDR3 in DNA: TGTGCCAGCAGGAAACGAGGGACAGGGGATTTATACGAGCAGTACTTC.